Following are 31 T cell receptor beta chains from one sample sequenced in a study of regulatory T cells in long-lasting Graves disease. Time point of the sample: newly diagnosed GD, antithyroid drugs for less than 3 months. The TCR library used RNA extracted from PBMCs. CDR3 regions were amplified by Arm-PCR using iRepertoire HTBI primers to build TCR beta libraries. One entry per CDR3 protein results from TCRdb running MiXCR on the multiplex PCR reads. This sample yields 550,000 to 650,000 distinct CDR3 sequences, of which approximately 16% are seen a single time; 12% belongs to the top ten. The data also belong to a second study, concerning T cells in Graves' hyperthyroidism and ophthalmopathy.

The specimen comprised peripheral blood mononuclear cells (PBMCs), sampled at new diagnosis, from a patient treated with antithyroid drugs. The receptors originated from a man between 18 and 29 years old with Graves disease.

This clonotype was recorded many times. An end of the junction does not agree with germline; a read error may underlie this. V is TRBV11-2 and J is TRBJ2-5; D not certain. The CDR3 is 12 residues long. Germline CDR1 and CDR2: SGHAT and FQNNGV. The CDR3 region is CASSLDRETQYF. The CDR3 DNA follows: TGTGCTAGCAGCTTAGATCGGGAGACCCAGTACTTC.

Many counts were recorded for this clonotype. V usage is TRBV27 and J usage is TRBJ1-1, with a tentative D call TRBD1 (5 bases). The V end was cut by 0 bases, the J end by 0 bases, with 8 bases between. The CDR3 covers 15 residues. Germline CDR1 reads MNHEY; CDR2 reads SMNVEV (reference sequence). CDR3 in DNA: TGTGCCAGCAGTTTATCAGGGGCCCTGAACACTGAAGCTTTCTTT. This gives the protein CASSLSGALNTEAFF.

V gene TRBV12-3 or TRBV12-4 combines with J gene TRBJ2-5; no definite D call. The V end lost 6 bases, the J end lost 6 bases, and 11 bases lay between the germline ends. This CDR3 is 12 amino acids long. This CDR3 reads CASRGSRQTQYF. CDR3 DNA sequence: TGTGCCAGCAGGGGTTCACGCCAGACCCAGTACTTC.

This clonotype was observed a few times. CDR3 residues: CASSIPPGAGGNQPQHF. CDR3 bases: TGTGCCAGTAGTATCCCCCCGGGGGCAGGGGGCAATCAGCCCCAGCATTTT. The chain uses TRBV19 and TRBJ1-5; D possibly corresponds to TRBD1 (6 bases). The CDR3 loop spans 17 amino acids. Per germline, CDR1 LNHDA and CDR2 SQIVND (reference sequence). With 3 bases removed from V and 2 bases from J, the gap between germline ends came to 17 bases.

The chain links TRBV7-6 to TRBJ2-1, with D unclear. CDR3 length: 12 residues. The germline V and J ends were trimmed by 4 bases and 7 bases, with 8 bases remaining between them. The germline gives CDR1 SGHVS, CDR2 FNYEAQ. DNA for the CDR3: TGTGCCAGCAGCTCCGCAAAAAATGAGCAGTTCTTC. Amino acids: CASSSAKNEQFF.

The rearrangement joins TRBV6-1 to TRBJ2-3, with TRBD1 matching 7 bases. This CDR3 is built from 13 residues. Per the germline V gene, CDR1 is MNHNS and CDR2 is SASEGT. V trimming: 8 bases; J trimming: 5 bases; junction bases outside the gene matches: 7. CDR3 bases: TGTGCCAGCTATACAGGGGCGGGAGATACGCAGTATTTT. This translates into CASYTGAGDTQYF.

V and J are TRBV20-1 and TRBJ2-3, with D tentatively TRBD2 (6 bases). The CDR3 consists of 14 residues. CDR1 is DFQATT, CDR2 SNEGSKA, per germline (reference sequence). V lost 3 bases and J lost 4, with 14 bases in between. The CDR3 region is CSASLTGDADTQYF. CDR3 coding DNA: TGCAGTGCTAGTCTAACGGGAGACGCAGATACGCAGTATTTT.

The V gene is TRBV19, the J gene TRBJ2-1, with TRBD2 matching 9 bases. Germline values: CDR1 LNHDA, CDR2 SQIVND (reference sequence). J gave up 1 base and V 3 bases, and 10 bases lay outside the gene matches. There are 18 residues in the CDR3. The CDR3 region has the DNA TGTGCCAGTAGTATGATGATTAGCGGGAGAAGGTCCTACAATGAGCAGTTCTTC. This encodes CASSMMISGRRSYNEQFF.

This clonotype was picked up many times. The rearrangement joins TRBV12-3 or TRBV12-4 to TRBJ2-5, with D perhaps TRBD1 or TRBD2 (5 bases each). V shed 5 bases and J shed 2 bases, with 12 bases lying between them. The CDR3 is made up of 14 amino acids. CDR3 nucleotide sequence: TGTGCCAGCAGTCCCTCCGGGGCGCAAGAGACCCAGTACTTC. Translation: CASSPSGAQETQYF.

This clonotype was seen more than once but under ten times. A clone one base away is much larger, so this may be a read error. The CDR3 sequence is CTSSIRTGNREQYF. In nucleotides, the CDR3 is TGTACCAGCAGTATACGGACAGGCAATCGGGAGCAGTACTTC. This chain joins TRBV6-2 or TRBV6-3 and TRBJ2-7; 7 bases agree with TRBD1. Germline V gene data show CDR1 as MNHEY and CDR2 as SVGEGT. This CDR3 is 14 amino acids long.

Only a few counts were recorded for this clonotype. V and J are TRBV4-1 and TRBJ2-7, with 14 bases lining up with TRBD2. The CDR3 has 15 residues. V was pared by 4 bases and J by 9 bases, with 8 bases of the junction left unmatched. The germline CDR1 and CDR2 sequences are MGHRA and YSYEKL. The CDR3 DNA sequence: TGCGCCAGCAGCCGAGAAACCGGGACTAGCGGGAGGCAGTACTTC. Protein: CASSRETGTSGRQYF.

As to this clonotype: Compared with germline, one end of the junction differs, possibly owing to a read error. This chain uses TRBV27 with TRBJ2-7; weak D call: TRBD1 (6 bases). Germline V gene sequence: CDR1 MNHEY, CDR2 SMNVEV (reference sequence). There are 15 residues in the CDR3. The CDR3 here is CTSSFGRGPSYEQYF. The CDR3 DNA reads TGTACCAGCAGTTTCGGCAGGGGACCTTCCTACGAGCAGTACTTC.

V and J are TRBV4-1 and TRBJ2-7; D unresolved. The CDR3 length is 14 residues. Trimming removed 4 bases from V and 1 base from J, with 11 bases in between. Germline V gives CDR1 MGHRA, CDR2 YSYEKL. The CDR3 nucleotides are TGCGCCAGCAGCCCCGTCCTAGAATCCTACGAGCAGTACTTC. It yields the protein CASSPVLESYEQYF.

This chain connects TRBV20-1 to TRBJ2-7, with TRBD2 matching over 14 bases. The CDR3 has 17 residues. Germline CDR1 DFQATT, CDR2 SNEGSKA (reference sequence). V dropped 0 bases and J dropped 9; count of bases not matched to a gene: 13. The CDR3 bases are TGCAGTGCTAGAGATCGGGGACTAGCGGGAGAGTATATAGGGCAGTACTTC. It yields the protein CSARDRGLAGEYIGQYF.

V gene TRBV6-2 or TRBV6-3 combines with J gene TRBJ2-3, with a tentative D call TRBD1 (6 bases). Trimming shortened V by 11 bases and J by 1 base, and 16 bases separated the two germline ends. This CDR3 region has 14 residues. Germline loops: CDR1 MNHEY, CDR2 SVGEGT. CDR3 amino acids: CAARAGVGTDTQYF. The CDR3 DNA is TGTGCCGCCCGCGCAGGGGTTGGCACAGATACGCAGTATTTT.

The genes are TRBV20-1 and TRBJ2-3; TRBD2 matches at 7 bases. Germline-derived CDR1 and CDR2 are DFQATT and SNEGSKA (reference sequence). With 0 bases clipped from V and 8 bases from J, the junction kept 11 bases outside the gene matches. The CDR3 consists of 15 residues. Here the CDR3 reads CSARDNIKRGTTQYF. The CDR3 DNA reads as TGCAGTGCTAGAGATAACATTAAGCGGGGCACTACGCAGTATTTT.

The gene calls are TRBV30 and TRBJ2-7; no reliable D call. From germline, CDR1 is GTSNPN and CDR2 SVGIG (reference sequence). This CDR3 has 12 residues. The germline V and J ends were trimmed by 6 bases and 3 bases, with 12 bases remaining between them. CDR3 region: CACATSHYEQYF. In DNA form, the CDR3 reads TGTGCCTGTGCAACGTCCCACTACGAGCAGTACTTC.

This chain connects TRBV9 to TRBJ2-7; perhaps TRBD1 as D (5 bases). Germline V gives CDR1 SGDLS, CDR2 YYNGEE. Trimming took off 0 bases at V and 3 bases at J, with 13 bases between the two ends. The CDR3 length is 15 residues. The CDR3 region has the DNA TGTGCCAGCAGCGTAGCTACGGGTCAGGGCTACGAGCAGTACTTC. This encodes CASSVATGQGYEQYF.

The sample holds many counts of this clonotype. The CDR3 nucleotides read TGTGCCAGCAGTTCTCCTGGTGGGACAGGGAACGGTGAGCAGTTCTTC. It is translated as CASSSPGGTGNGEQFF. This sequence joins TRBV12-3 or TRBV12-4 and TRBJ2-1; 9 nucleotides match TRBD1. The J segment lost 9 bases and the V segment lost 4 bases, leaving 13 bases of the junction unmatched. The CDR3 loop spans 16 amino acids.

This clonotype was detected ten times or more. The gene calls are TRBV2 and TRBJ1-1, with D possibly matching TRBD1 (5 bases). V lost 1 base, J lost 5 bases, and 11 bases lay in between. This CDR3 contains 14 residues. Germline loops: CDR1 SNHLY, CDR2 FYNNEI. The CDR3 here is CASSEGQTNTEAFF. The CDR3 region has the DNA TGTGCCAGCAGTGAAGGACAGACAAATACTGAAGCTTTCTTT.

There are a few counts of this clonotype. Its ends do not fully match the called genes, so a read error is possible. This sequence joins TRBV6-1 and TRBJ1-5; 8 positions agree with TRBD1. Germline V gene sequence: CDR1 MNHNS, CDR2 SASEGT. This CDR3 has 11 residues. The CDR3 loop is CASSPGGSEDF. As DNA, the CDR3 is TGTGCCAGCAGCCCAGGGGGCTCCGAGGATTTT.

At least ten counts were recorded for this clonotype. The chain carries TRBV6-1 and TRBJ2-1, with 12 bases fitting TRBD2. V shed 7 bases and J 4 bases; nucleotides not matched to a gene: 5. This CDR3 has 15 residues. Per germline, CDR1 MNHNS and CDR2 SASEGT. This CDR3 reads CASIPGLAGYNEQFF. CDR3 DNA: TGTGCCAGCATCCCCGGACTAGCGGGATACAATGAGCAGTTCTTC.

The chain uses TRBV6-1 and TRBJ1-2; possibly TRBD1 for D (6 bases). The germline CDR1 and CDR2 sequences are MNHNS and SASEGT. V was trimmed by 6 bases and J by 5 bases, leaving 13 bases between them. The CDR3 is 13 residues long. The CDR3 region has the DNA TGTGCCAGCAGCAACCTTGGACAGTATGGCTACACCTTC. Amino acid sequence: CASSNLGQYGYTF.

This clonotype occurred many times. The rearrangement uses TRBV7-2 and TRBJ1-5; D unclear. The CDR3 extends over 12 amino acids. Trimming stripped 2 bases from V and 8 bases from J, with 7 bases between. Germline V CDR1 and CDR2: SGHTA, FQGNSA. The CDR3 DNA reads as TGTGCCAGCAGCTTACGGCCGGAGCCCCAGCATTTT. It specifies CASSLRPEPQHF.

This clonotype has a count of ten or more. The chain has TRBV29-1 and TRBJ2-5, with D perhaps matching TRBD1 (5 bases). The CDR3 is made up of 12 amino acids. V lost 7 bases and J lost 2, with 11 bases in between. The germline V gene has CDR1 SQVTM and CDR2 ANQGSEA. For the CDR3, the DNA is TGCAGCGCTGCGCAGGGTCAAGAGACCCAGTACTTC. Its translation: CSAAQGQETQYF.

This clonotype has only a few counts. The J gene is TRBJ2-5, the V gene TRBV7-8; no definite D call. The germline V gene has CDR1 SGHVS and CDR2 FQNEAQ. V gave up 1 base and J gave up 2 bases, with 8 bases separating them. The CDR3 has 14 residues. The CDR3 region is CASSLVPVQETQYF. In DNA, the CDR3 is TGTGCCAGCAGCTTAGTTCCAGTACAAGAGACCCAGTACTTC.

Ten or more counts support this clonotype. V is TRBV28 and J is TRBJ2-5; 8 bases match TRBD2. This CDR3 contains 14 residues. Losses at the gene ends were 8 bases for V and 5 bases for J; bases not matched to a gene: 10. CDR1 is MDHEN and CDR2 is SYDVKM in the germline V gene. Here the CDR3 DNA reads TGTGCCAGCGGCCCGGGAGGGCCCGGCGAGACCCAGTACTTC. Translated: CASGPGGPGETQYF.

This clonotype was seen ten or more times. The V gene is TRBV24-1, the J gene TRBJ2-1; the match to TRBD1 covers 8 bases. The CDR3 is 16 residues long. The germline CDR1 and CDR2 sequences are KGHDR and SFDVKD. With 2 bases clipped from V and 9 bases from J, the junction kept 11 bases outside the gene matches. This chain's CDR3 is CATSDSGQGHVAEQFF. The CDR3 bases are TGTGCCACCAGTGATTCCGGACAGGGTCACGTTGCTGAGCAGTTCTTC.

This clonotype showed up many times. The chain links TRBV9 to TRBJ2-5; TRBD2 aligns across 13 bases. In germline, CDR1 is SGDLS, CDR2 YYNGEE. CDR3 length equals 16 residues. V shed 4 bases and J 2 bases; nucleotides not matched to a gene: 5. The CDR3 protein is CASSTGLAGSQETQYF. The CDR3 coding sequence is TGTGCCAGCAGCACGGGACTAGCGGGATCTCAAGAGACCCAGTACTTC. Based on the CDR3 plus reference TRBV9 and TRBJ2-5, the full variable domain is DSGVTQTPKHLITATGQRVTLRCSPRSGDLSVYWYQQSLDQGLQFLIQYYNGEERAKGNILERFSAQQFPDLHSELNLSSLELGDSALYFCASSTGLAGSQETQYFGPGTRLLVL.

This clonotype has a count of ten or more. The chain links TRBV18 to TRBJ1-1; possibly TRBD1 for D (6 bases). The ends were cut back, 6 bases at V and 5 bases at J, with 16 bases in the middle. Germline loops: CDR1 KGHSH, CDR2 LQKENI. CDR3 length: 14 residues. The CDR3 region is CASSGQQGGTEAFF. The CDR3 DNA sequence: TGTGCCAGCTCTGGCCAACAGGGCGGGACTGAAGCTTTCTTT.

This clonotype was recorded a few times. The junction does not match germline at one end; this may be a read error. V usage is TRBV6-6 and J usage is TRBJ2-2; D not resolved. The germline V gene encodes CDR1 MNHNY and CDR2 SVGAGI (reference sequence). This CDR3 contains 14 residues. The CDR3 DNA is TGTGCCAGCGGTTACTCGAGGAGTCCCGGGGAGCTGTTTTTT. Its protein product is CASGYSRSPGELFF.